This TCR beta chain was recorded in a study of human T cells and chemical hapten exposure. Time point meaning: patch test 3, about 24 weeks after DPC sensitization. Regarding treatment: therapeutic diphenylcyclopropenone sensitization with weekly scalp DPC. V lost 6 bases and J lost 6, with 11 bases in between. The CDR3 length is 12 residues. Original data processing: Sampled TCR counts reached a median of 95,638 per sample, with values ranging from about 23,224 to 700,000. TCRdb reprocessed the RACE reads via MiXCR and lists one record per CDR3 protein. The V and J calls, along with clone size, are taken from TCRdb and not from the paper's own processing. The top ten clones hold 2% to 2.5% of a sample with roughly 130,000 distinct CDR3 sequences, approximately 11% of them seen once. This clonotype came up a few times.

This chain joins TRBV12-3 or TRBV12-4 and TRBJ1-1; D is ambiguous. This receptor was taken from a woman aged 45-65 years with alopecia areata. Some clones in this sample may be carry-over from other donors' samples. The material was whole blood, obtained in connection with sensitization to the hapten diphenylcyclopropenone (DPC). The CDR3 reads CASRALGAEAFF. The CDR3 bases are TGTGCCAGCAGGGCCCTAGGAGCTGAAGCTTTCTTT.